This T cell receptor beta chain was observed in a study of cytomegalovirus exposure and HLA in healthy donors. Study-level points and caveats: Productive status was seen about 90% or about 30% of the time for most TCR beta V segments in an earlier analysis.

Notes on this clone: Its specificity is not known.

Germline CDR1 is SGHRS and CDR2 is YFSETQ. V was shortened by 4 bases and J by 8 bases, with 24 bases between the two germline ends. This CDR3 has 16 amino acids. This PCR relied on a set of 60 Vbeta primers and 13 Jbeta primers. Repertoires were generated with immunoSEQ multiplex PCR, while TCRdb's copy carries only in-frame clones and drops some. Here the sample table reports 100,000 to 150,000 clones. The TCR sequence derives from a man aged 40-50 years in good health and CMV-seronegative. The material sequenced was PBMCs. The rearrangement links TRBV5-1 to TRBJ1-2; perhaps TRBD1 as D (5 bases). The CDR3 sequence is CASSTSRGSAGEGYTF. The CDR3 DNA follows: TGCGCCAGCAGCACCTCCCGGGGGTCCGCGGGGGAAGGCTACACCTTC. The variable domain in full, with the rest retrieved from reference TRBV5-1 and TRBJ1-2, is KAGVTQTPRYLIKTRGQQVTLSCSPISGHRSVSWYQQTPGQGLQFLFEYFSETQRNKGNFPGRFSGRQFSNSRSEMNVSTLELGDSALYLCASSTSRGSAGEGYTFGSGTRLTVV.